The clone carrying this T cell receptor (beta chain) was counted only a few times. Antigen unknown. The sample is drawn from a study of identical twins. General study findings and limits: Conclusions leaned on cross-sectional statistical analysis and did not track the same donors over time. Beta out-of-frame twin sharing showed a weaker excess.

J lost 6 bases, V lost 4 bases, and 9 bases had no gene match. The CDR3 has 15 amino acids. Template switching added a universal primer site, and cDNA bore unique molecular identifiers. MiXCR, run by TCRdb on the 5' RACE reads, gives a single entry per CDR3 protein. This table holds around 490,000 distinct CDR3 sequences, approximately 16% found once. A further study also used this sample, focusing on yellow fever vaccine responses in identical twins.

This clonotype was obtained from a woman aged 18-29 years in good health. V gene TRBV12-3 or TRBV12-4 combines with J gene TRBJ1-5, with TRBD1 matching over 7 bases. Sequencing was carried out using CD4+ T cells sorted from blood. The CDR3 sequence: CASSYRGRGGQPQHF. The CDR3 DNA follows: TGTGCCAGCAGTTACAGGGGAAGGGGGGGTCAGCCCCAGCATTTT.